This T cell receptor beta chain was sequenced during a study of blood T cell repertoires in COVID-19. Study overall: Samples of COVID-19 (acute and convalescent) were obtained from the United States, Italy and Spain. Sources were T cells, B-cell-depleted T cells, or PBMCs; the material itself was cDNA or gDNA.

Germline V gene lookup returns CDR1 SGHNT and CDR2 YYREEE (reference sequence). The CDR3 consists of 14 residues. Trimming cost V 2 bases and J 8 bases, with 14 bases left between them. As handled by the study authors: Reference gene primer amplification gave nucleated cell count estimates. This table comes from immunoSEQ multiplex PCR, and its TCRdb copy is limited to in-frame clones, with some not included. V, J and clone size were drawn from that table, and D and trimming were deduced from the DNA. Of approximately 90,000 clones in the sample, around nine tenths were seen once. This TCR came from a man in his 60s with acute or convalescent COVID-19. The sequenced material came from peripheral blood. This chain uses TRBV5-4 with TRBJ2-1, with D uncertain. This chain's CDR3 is CASSFSTSVDEQFF. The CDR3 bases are TGTGCCAGCAGCTTTTCAACATCAGTCGATGAGCAGTTCTTC.